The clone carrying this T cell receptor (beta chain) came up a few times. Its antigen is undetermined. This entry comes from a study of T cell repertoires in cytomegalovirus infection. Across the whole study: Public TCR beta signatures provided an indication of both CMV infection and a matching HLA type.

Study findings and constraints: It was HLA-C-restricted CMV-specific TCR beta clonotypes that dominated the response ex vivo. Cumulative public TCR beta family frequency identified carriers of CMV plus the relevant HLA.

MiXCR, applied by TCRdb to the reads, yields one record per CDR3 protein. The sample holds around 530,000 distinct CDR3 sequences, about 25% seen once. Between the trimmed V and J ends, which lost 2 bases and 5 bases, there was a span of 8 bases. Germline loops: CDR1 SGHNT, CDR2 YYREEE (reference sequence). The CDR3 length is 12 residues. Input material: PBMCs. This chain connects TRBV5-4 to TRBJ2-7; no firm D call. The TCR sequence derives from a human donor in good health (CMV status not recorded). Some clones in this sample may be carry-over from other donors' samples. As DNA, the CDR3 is TGTGCCAGCAGCTTTCTTAGGGACGAGCAGTACTTC. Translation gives CASSFLRDEQYF.